This T cell receptor beta chain derives from a study of T cells after yellow fever vaccination. V lost 1 base to trimming and J lost 2 bases, with 4 bases between them. Germline V gene data show CDR1 as DFQATT and CDR2 as SNEGSKA (reference sequence). This CDR3 has 12 amino acids. The table lists this clonotype with a few counts. It was through 5'RACE template switching that TCR cDNA was made, with a universal primer site and UMIs added. TCRdb processed the 5' RACE reads anew with MiXCR; each CDR3 protein has one entry. The sample has 500,000 to 650,000 distinct CDR3 sequences, roughly 13% seen once. The sample consisted of PBMCs, taken on the day of the yellow fever booster vaccination. The rearrangement links TRBV20-1 to TRBJ2-3; D gene unclear. The source is a man aged 25-40 years who received the YFV17D yellow fever vaccine. CDR3 DNA: TGCAGTGCTAGAGTCGACACAGATACGCAGTATTTT. Translating it yields CSARVDTDTQYF.